This TCR beta chain emerged from a study of control samples from healthy donors and cancer patients. Trimming at V came to 0 bases and at J to 3 bases, leaving 4 bases not matched to a gene. The CDR3 spans 15 residues. The V gene's germline CDR1 is SGHDT and CDR2 YYEEEE. Only in-frame clones appear in the TCRdb table, and some are missing; sequencing was by immunoSEQ multiplex PCR. Among 130,000 to 150,000 clones listed, about 90% were seen once. The genes are TRBV5-6 and TRBJ2-7, with TRBD1 identical over 9 bases. The TCR sequence derives from a man between 25 and 39 years old in good health. Sequencing input: blood. The CDR3 DNA reads as TGTGCCAGCAGCTTGGCCACAGGGGGCGTCTACGAGCAGTACTTC. It yields the protein CASSLATGGVYEQYF.